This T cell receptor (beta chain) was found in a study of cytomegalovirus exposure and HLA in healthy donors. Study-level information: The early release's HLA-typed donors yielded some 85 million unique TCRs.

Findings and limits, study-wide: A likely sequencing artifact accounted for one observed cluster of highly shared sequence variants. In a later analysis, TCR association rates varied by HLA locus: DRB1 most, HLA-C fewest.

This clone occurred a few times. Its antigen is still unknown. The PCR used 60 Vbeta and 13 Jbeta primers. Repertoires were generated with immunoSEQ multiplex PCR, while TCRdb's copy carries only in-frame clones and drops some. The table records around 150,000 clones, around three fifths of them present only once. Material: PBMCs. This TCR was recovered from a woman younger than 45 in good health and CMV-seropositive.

In nucleotides, the CDR3 is TGTGCCAGCAGTTACGCGGGACTAGGAAGTACGGATGAGCAGTTCTTC. Amino acid sequence: CASSYAGLGSTDEQFF. This chain uses TRBV6-5 with TRBJ2-1, with 8 bases lining up with TRBD2. Germline assignment: CDR1 MNHEY and CDR2 SVGAGI. The CDR3 totals 16 residues. V lost 2 bases and J lost 8; bases outside the gene matches: 11.